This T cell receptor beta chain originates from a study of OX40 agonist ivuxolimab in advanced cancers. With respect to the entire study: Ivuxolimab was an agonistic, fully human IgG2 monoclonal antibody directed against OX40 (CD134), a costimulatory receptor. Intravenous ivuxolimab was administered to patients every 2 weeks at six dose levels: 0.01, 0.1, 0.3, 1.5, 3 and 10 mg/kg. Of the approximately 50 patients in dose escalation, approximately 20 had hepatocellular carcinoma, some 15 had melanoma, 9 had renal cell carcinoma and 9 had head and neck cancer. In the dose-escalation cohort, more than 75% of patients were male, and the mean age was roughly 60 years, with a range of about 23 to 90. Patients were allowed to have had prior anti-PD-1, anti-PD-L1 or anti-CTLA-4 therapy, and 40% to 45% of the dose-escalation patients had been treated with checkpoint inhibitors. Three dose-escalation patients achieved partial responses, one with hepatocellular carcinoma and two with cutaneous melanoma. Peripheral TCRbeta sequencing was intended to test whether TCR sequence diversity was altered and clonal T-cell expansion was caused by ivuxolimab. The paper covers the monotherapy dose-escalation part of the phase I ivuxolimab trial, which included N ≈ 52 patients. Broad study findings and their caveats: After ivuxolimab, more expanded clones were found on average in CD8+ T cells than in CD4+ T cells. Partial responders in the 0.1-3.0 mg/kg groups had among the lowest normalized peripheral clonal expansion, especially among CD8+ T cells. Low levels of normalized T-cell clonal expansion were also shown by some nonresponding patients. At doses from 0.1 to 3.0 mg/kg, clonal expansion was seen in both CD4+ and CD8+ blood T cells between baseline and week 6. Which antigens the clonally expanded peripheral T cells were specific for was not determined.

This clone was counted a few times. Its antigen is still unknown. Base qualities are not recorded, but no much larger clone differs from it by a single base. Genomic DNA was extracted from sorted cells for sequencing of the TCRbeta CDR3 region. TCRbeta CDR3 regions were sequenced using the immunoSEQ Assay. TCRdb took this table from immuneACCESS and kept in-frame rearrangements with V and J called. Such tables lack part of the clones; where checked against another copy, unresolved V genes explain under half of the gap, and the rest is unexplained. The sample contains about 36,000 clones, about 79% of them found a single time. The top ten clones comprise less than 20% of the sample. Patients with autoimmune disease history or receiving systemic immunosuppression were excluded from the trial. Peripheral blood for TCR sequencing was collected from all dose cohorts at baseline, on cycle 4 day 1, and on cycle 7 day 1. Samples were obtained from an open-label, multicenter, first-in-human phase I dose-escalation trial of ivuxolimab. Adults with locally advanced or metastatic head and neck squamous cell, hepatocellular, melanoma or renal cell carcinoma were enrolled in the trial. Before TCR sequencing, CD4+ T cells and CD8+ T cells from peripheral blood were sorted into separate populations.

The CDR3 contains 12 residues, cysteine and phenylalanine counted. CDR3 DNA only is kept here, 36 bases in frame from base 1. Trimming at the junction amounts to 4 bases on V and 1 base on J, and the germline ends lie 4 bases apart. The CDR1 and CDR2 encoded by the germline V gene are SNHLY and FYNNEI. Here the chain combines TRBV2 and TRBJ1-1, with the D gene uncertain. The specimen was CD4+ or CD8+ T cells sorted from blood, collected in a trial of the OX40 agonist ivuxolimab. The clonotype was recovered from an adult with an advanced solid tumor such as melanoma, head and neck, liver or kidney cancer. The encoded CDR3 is CASSVQNTEAFF. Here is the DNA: TGTGCCAGCAGTGTGCAGAACACTGAAGCTTTCTTT.